These 22 T cell receptor beta chains were sequenced from one sample in a study of cytomegalovirus exposure and HLA in healthy donors. Vbeta (60) and Jbeta (13) primers were used in the PCR. TCRdb's copy holds only in-frame clones and misses some; the assay was immunoSEQ multiplex PCR. The data hold 98,000 or so clones, with more than 75% observed a single time. Source material: PBMCs. The receptors here all came from a woman younger than 35 in good health and CMV-seropositive.

CDR3 DNA: TGTGCCAGCAGTGACCTAGGGACTAGCGGCGATCGCTCCTACAATGAGCAGTTCTTC. Residues: CASSDLGTSGDRSYNEQFF. The chain recombines TRBV6-4 with TRBJ2-1; 11 nucleotides agree with TRBD2. The CDR3 runs 19 residues. Trimming took 2 bases from V and 0 from J; bases not matched to a gene: 9. Per the germline V gene, CDR1 is MRHNA and CDR2 is SNTAGT.

The chain recombines TRBV6-5 with TRBJ2-1; D may be TRBD2 (6 bases). The CDR3 has 14 amino acids. Per germline, CDR1 MNHEY and CDR2 SVGAGI. The germline V and J ends were trimmed by 6 bases and 0 bases, with 9 bases remaining between them. The chain's CDR3 is CASSRDFSYNEQFF. Written as DNA, the CDR3 is TGTGCCAGCAGCCGGGACTTCTCCTACAATGAGCAGTTCTTC.

The chain couples TRBV6-1 to TRBJ2-7; D not resolved. V was trimmed by 0 bases and J by 6 bases, leaving 12 bases between them. Germline V gives CDR1 MNHNS, CDR2 SASEGT. The CDR3 extends over 14 amino acids. The CDR3 here is CASSEAHHFREQYF. The DNA for the CDR3 is TGTGCCAGCAGTGAAGCCCACCACTTTCGCGAGCAGTACTTC.

This chain connects TRBV28 to TRBJ1-1; 8 bases map to TRBD1. Losses at the gene ends were 7 bases for V and 3 bases for J; bases not matched to a gene: 10. CDR1 is MDHEN and CDR2 is SYDVKM in the germline V gene. The CDR3 sequence is 15 residues long. CDR3 loop: CASISPRGRDTEAFF. The CDR3 DNA follows: TGTGCCAGCATCTCCCCCAGGGGGCGCGACACTGAAGCTTTCTTT.

The chain is built from TRBV18 and TRBJ2-2; 10 nucleotides line up with TRBD2. With V trimmed by 2 bases and J by 4 bases, 7 bases remained unmatched. The CDR3 has 17 residues. Germline V gene sequence: CDR1 KGHSH, CDR2 LQKENI. The CDR3 DNA follows: TGTGCCAGCTCACCAGTAGCGGGAGGCTCAGTCACCGGGGAGCTGTTTTTT. Protein: CASSPVAGGSVTGELFF. Using reference TRBV18 and TRBJ2-2 for the parts outside the CDR3, the full variable domain is NAGVMQNPRHLVRRRGQEARLRCSPMKGHSHVYWYRQLPEEGLKFMVYLQKENIIDESGMPKERFSAEFPKEGPSILRIQQVVRGDSAAYFCASSPVAGGSVTGELFFGEGSRLTVL.

The chain combines TRBV18 with TRBJ1-1; 10 bases are a match to TRBD1. Germline V gives CDR1 KGHSH, CDR2 LQKENI. V was clipped by 4 bases and J by 5 bases; unmatched bases: 4. The CDR3 runs 14 residues. CDR3 DNA: TGTGCCAGCTCACACGACAGGGGGCGGACTGAAGCTTTCTTT. It is translated as CASSHDRGRTEAFF.

This clone was seen only once. The chain recombines TRBV4-1 with TRBJ2-1; 13 bases fit TRBD2. The trim removed 4 bases at V and 10 bases at J, leaving 7 bases unmatched. CDR1 is MGHRA and CDR2 is YSYEKL in the germline V gene. The CDR3 contains 15 residues. The chain's CDR3 is CASSPGLAGKDEQFF. CDR3 nucleotides: TGCGCCAGCAGCCCGGGACTAGCGGGAAAGGACGAGCAGTTCTTC.

The chain employs TRBV11-2 and TRBJ2-7; 8 nucleotides align to TRBD1. Trimming removed 3 bases from V and 2 bases from J; junction bases left unmatched: 3. The CDR3 length is 14 residues. CDR1 is SGHAT and CDR2 is FQNNGV in the germline V gene. CDR3 nucleotide sequence: TGTGCCAGCAGCTTCGGACAGGGCACCTACGAGCAGTACTTC. Translated, it gives CASSFGQGTYEQYF.

The rearrangement links TRBV30 to TRBJ2-5, with D perhaps matching TRBD1 (6 bases). The CDR3 has 13 amino acids. Germline assignment: CDR1 GTSNPN and CDR2 SVGIG (reference sequence). V was clipped by 1 base and J by 9 bases, with 15 bases between them. CDR3 region: CAWSASRGPAQYF. The CDR3 DNA reads as TGTGCCTGGAGTGCGTCCAGGGGTCCGGCCCAGTACTTC.

The DNA for the CDR3 is TGTGCCTGGAAAAGGGAGCGGGAGCACTACGAGCAGTACTTC. This translates into CAWKREREHYEQYF. The chain links TRBV30 to TRBJ2-7; 8 positions match TRBD2. V lost 4 bases, J lost 3 bases, and 8 bases stayed unmatched. Per germline, CDR1 GTSNPN and CDR2 SVGIG (reference sequence). The CDR3 spans 14 residues.

This chain's CDR3 is CASSPPSSGRQFF. The CDR3 region has the DNA TGTGCCAGCAGCCCCCCCTCTAGCGGGAGGCAGTTCTTC. This chain joins TRBV7-3 and TRBJ2-1; TRBD2 agrees at 10 bases. The CDR3 has 13 amino acids. In germline, CDR1 is SGHTA, CDR2 FQGTGA. Trimming removed 5 bases from V and 12 bases from J; junction bases left unmatched: 7.

The chain links TRBV30 to TRBJ2-3, with D possibly TRBD2 on 6 matching bases. Germline V gene sequence: CDR1 GTSNPN, CDR2 SVGIG (reference sequence). The CDR3 covers 12 residues. The ends were cut back, 1 base at V and 6 bases at J, with 8 bases in the middle. DNA for the CDR3: TGTGCCTGGAGTGGGCTAGCGGATACGCAGTATTTT. Its translation: CAWSGLADTQYF.

The chain joins TRBV9 to TRBJ2-5, with D possibly being TRBD2 (6 bases). Germline lookup yields CDR1 SGDLS and CDR2 YYNGEE. V was cut by 0 bases and J by 7 bases, with 13 bases left in between. The CDR3 has 14 residues. The CDR3 reads CASSVDGTQGTQYF. CDR3 sequence (DNA): TGTGCCAGCAGCGTAGACGGGACTCAGGGGACCCAGTACTTC.

The rearrangement uses TRBV28 and TRBJ1-5, with a tentative D call TRBD1 (6 bases). V was shortened by 5 bases and J by 4 bases, with 12 bases between the two germline ends. Per germline, CDR1 MDHEN and CDR2 SYDVKM. The CDR3 is 14 amino acids. The CDR3 protein is CASSRDMKNQPQHF. The DNA of the CDR3 is TGTGCCAGCAGTAGGGACATGAAGAATCAGCCCCAGCATTTT.

The V call is TRBV30, the J call TRBJ1-2; 9 bases align to TRBD1. Per germline, CDR1 GTSNPN and CDR2 SVGIG (reference sequence). Unmatched junction bases numbered 10, after V lost 3 bases and J lost 8 bases. The CDR3 runs to 14 residues. The CDR3 protein is CAWRGTGSLGGYTF. CDR3 DNA sequence: TGTGCCTGGAGGGGGACAGGGTCGCTTGGAGGCTACACCTTC.

This chain joins TRBV5-1 and TRBJ2-5; D gene ambiguous. Per the germline V gene, CDR1 is SGHRS and CDR2 is YFSETQ. Trimming took 0 bases from V and 0 from J, leaving 15 bases between them. This CDR3 contains 17 residues. The CDR3 loop reads CASSLAHSRVYQETQYF. In nucleotides, the CDR3 is TGCGCCAGCAGCTTGGCCCACTCCCGGGTTTACCAAGAGACCCAGTACTTC.

The V and J genes are TRBV10-3 and TRBJ1-1, with TRBD1 identical over 7 bases. This CDR3 has 14 residues. Germline CDR1 is ENHRY and CDR2 is SYGVKD. V gave up 0 bases and J gave up 7 bases; unmatched junction bases: 5. The CDR3 DNA reads TGTGCCATCAGTGAGTCGATCCAGGGGGATGAAGCTTTCTTT. Its translation: CAISESIQGDEAFF.

This clone was seen a handful of times. The rearrangement links TRBV20-1 to TRBJ1-2; weak D call: TRBD1 (5 bases). V was cut by 4 bases and J by 4 bases, with 7 bases left in between. CDR1 and CDR2 from the germline V gene are DFQATT and SNEGSKA (reference sequence). This CDR3 is 11 amino acids long. The CDR3 spells CSAKDTYGYTF. The CDR3 DNA follows: TGCAGTGCTAAGGACACCTATGGCTACACCTTC.

The V and J genes are TRBV7-9 and TRBJ2-2, with 9 bases identical to TRBD2. With 10 bases clipped from V and 1 base from J, the junction kept 1 base outside the gene matches. Germline-derived CDR1 and CDR2 are SEHNR and FQNEAQ (reference sequence). This CDR3 is 13 amino acids long. The CDR3 nucleotides are TGTGCCAATAGCGGGGGGAACACCGGGGAGCTGTTTTTT. This gives the protein CANSGGNTGELFF.

The rearrangement links TRBV30 to TRBJ1-2; D unresolved. This CDR3 spans 14 amino acids. The germline gives CDR1 GTSNPN, CDR2 SVGIG (reference sequence). Between the trimmed V and J ends, which lost 2 bases and 5 bases, there was a span of 15 bases. CDR3 sequence reads: CAWSKTLGSYGYTF. DNA of the CDR3: TGTGCCTGGAGTAAGACATTGGGTTCGTATGGCTACACCTTC.

This CDR3 is CASSPQMNTEAFF. As DNA, the CDR3 is TGTGCCAGCAGCCCCCAGATGAACACTGAAGCTTTCTTT. This chain links TRBV6-6 with TRBJ1-1; no firm D call. The CDR3 sequence is 13 residues long. V shed 6 bases and J shed 0 bases, with 8 bases lying between them. Germline CDR1 is MNHNY and CDR2 is SVGAGI (reference sequence).

This clone was detected a few times. V usage is TRBV19 and J usage is TRBJ2-7; tentative D call: TRBD2 (6 bases). CDR3 length: 13 amino acids. The germline V gene has CDR1 LNHDA and CDR2 SQIVND (reference sequence). V was cut by 5 bases and J by 7 bases, with 15 bases left in between. CDR3 sequence: CASSAGRMGEQYF. CDR3 nucleotides: TGTGCCAGTAGTGCTGGGAGGATGGGTGAGCAGTACTTC.